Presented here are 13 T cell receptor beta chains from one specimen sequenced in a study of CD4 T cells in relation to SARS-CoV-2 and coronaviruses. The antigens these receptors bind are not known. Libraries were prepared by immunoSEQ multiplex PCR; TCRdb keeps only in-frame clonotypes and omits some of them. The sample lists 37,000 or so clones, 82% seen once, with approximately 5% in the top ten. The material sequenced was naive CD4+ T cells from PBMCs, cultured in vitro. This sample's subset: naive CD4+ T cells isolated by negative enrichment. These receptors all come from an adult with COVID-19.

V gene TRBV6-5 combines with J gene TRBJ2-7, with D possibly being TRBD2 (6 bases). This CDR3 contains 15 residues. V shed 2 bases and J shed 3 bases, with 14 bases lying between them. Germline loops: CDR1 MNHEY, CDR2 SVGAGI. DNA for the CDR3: TGTGCCAGCAGTTACGGTCCTAGCGCTCTCTACGAGCAGTACTTC. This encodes CASSYGPSALYEQYF.

CDR3 DNA sequence: TGTGCCAGCAGTCTTGGGACTTTCAGTTACTATGGCTACACCTTC. This encodes CASSLGTFSYYGYTF. The rearrangement uses TRBV3-1 (or the pseudogene TRBV3-2) and TRBJ1-2; maybe TRBD1 (5 bases). Trimming cost V 6 bases and J 3 bases, with 17 bases left between them. In germline, CDR1 is LGHDT, CDR2 YNNKEL (reference sequence). This CDR3 has 15 residues.

The CDR3, as DNA: TGCGCCAGCAGCTCCAGAGACAGGGGGCGCAGAAAGCAGTACTTC. It codes for CASSSRDRGRRKQYF. The chain employs TRBV5-1 and TRBJ2-7; 10 bases align to TRBD1. Germline assignment: CDR1 SGHRS and CDR2 YFSETQ. This CDR3 has 15 residues. The J segment lost 8 bases and the V segment lost 3 bases, leaving 11 bases of the junction unmatched.

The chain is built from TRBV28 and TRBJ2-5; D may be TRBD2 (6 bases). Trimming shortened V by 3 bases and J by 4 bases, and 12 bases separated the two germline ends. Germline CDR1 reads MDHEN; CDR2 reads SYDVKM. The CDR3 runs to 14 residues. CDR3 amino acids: CASSFKSGSETQYF. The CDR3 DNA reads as TGTGCCAGCAGTTTTAAGAGCGGGTCAGAGACCCAGTACTTC.

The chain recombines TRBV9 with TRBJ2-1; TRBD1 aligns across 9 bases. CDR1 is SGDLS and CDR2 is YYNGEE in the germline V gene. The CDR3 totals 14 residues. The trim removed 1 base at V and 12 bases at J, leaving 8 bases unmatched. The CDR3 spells CASSVTGGAEGQFF. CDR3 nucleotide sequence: TGTGCCAGCAGCGTAACAGGGGGCGCAGAGGGGCAGTTCTTC.

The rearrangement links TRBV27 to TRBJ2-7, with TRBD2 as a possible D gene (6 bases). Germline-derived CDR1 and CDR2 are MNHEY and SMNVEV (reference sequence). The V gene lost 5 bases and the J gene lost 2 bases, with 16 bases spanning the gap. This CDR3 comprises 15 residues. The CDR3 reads CASSAPGTATYEQYF. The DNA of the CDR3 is TGTGCCAGCAGTGCTCCCGGGACTGCAACCTACGAGCAGTACTTC.

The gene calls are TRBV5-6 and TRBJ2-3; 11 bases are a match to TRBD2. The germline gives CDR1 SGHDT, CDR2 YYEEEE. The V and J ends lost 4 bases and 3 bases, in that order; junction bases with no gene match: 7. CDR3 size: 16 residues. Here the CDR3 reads CASSTYSGRVTDTQYF. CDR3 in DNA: TGTGCCAGCAGCACCTATAGCGGGAGGGTGACAGATACGCAGTATTTT.

The CDR3 bases are TGTGCCAGCAGGTCAGACTCGGGGGATACGCAGTATTTT. As protein: CASRSDSGDTQYF. The rearrangement links TRBV2 to TRBJ2-3; tentatively, D is TRBD2 (5 bases). V was clipped by 6 bases and J by 6 bases, with 13 bases between them. Germline V gives CDR1 SNHLY, CDR2 FYNNEI. There are 13 residues in the CDR3.

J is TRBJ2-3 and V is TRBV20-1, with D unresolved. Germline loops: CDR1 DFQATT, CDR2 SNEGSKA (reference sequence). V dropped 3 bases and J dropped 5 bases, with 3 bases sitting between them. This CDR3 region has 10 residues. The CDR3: CSARGDTQYF. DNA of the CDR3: TGCAGTGCTAGGGGAGATACGCAGTATTTT.

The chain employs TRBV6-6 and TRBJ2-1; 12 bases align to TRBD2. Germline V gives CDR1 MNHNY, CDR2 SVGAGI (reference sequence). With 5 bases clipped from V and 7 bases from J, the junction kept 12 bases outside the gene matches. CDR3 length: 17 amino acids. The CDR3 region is CASSPKSSGRALNEQFF. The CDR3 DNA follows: TGTGCCAGCAGTCCAAAATCTAGCGGGAGGGCCTTGAATGAGCAGTTCTTC.

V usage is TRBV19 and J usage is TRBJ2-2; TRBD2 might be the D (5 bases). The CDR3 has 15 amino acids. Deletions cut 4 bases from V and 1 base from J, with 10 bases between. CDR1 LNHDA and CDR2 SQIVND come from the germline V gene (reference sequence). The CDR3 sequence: CASSKSGLNTGELFF. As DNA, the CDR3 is TGTGCCAGTAGTAAGAGCGGCCTGAACACCGGGGAGCTGTTTTTT.

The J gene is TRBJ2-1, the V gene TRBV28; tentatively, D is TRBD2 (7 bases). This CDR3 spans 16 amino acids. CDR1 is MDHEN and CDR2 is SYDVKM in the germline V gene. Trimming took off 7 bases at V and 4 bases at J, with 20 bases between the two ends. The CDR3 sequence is CASNTGRDYFYNEQFF. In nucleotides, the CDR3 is TGTGCCAGCAACACAGGGCGGGACTACTTTTACAATGAGCAGTTCTTC.

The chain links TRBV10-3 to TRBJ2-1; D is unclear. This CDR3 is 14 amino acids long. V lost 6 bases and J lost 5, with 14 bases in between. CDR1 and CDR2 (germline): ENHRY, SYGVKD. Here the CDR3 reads CAIRAETVNNEQFF. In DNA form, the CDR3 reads TGTGCCATCAGGGCCGAAACTGTAAACAATGAGCAGTTCTTC.